The 10 T cell receptor beta chains below come from one sample, sequenced in a study of blood T cell repertoires in COVID-19 (dated by TCRdb to the early 2020s). The library came from the immunoSEQ multiplex PCR assay. TCRdb stores this immuneACCESS table with in-frame sequences only. Part of the clones is absent; in the studies checked, under half of the shortfall reflects unresolved V genes, and no reason is known for the rest. This sample has 200,000 to 250,000 clones in its table, and around 80% of those were observed once. Jointly, the top ten make up 1.5% to 2% of the sample. Source material: PBMCs or T cells enriched from blood (not recorded which). These receptors were collected from a man in his sixties who had recovered from COVID-19.

This chain joins TRBV24-1 and TRBJ2-2; 7 positions match TRBD1. CDR1 is KGHDR and CDR2 is SFDVKD in the germline V gene. The CDR3 has 15 residues. V lost 4 bases to trimming and J lost 4 bases; unmatched junction nucleotides: 5. CDR3 amino acids: CATSDPTGFTGELFF. The CDR3 nucleotides are TGTGCCACCAGTGACCCGACAGGGTTCACCGGGGAGCTGTTTTTT.

This clone has a single count. The J gene is TRBJ1-1, the V gene TRBV30; a possible D gene is TRBD1 (5 bases). Trimming removed 4 bases from V and 7 bases from J, with 19 bases in between. Germline loops: CDR1 GTSNPN, CDR2 SVGIG (reference sequence). This CDR3 spans 14 amino acids. CDR3 sequence: CAWIWGRGVNEAFF. CDR3 in DNA: TGTGCCTGGATATGGGGGAGGGGAGTTAATGAAGCTTTCTTT.

The rearrangement uses TRBV6-4 and TRBJ1-1, with TRBD1 matching over 9 bases. Germline values: CDR1 MRHNA, CDR2 SNTAGT. The length of the CDR3 is 14 residues. V gave up 2 bases and J gave up 4 bases; unmatched junction bases: 2. The CDR3 loop reads CASSDGTGFTEAFF. The CDR3 DNA reads TGTGCCAGCAGTGACGGGACAGGGTTCACTGAAGCTTTCTTT.

The chain recombines TRBV5-1 with TRBJ2-1; perhaps TRBD1 as D (6 bases). CDR3 length: 15 residues. V was shortened by 6 bases and J by 7 bases, with 20 bases between the two germline ends. Germline V gene lookup returns CDR1 SGHRS and CDR2 YFSETQ. Here the CDR3 reads CASNYVLRGGNEQFF. The DNA of the CDR3 is TGCGCCAGCAATTATGTCCTCAGGGGTGGGAATGAGCAGTTCTTC.

In its sample, this clone was seen once. V gene TRBV2 combines with J gene TRBJ2-7; TRBD2 agrees at 9 bases. Looked up from germline, CDR1 is SNHLY and CDR2 is FYNNEI. The CDR3 is 15 residues long. V lost 2 bases, J lost 6 bases, and 8 bases stayed unmatched. CDR3 residues: CASSEMGAGGAEQYF. CDR3 in DNA: TGTGCCAGCAGTGAAATGGGAGCGGGGGGTGCCGAGCAGTACTTC. Full variable domain (rest looked up from reference TRBV2 and TRBJ2-7): EPEVTQTPSHQVTQMGQEVILRCVPISNHLYFYWYRQILGQKVEFLVSFYNNEISEKSEIFDDQFSVERPDGSNFTLKIRSTKLEDSAMYFCASSEMGAGGAEQYFGPGTRLTVT.

The chain links TRBV12-3 or TRBV12-4 to TRBJ1-2, with D possibly matching TRBD1 (5 bases). The CDR3 consists of 12 residues. V shed 6 bases and J shed 8 bases, with 13 bases lying between them. CDR3 in DNA: TGTGCCAGCAGCCTCTCCCGGGGGGGCTACACCTTC. Translation: CASSLSRGGYTF.

V usage is TRBV5-1 and J usage is TRBJ1-1, with 8 bases aligning to TRBD1. Germline CDR1 is SGHRS and CDR2 is YFSETQ. The trim removed 2 bases at V and 0 bases at J, leaving 9 bases unmatched. The CDR3 runs 17 residues. CDR3 loop: CASSLPPGQDLNTEAFF. DNA for the CDR3: TGCGCCAGCAGCTTACCCCCGGGACAGGACTTGAACACTGAAGCTTTCTTT.

V usage is TRBV11-3 and J usage is TRBJ2-7; TRBD1 aligns across 9 bases. The CDR3 sequence is 14 residues long. Trimming at V came to 4 bases and at J to 6 bases, leaving 7 bases not matched to a gene. The germline gives CDR1 SGHNT, CDR2 YENEEA. The CDR3 loop reads CASSYNRGRFEQYF. CDR3 nucleotide sequence: TGTGCCAGCAGCTACAACAGGGGGCGGTTCGAGCAGTACTTC.

V gene TRBV3-1 (or the pseudogene TRBV3-2) combines with J gene TRBJ2-5, with D perhaps matching TRBD1 (6 bases). V was clipped by 4 bases and J by 5 bases, with 8 bases between them. Germline CDR1 reads LGHDT; CDR2 reads YNNKEL (reference sequence). The CDR3 contains 12 residues. CDR3 nucleotide sequence: TGTGCCAGCAGCCCAGGGGTCGAGACCCAGTACTTC. Protein: CASSPGVETQYF.

CDR3 loop: CASSYQPDDKVDTQYF. The CDR3 DNA sequence: TGTGCCAGCAGTTACCAACCTGATGACAAGGTCGATACGCAGTATTTT. This chain uses TRBV6-5 with TRBJ2-3; D remains ambiguous. Germline loops: CDR1 MNHEY, CDR2 SVGAGI. V gave up 2 bases and J gave up 6 bases, with 18 bases separating them. The CDR3 has 16 amino acids.